The TCR beta chain described here comes from a study of blood T cell repertoires in COVID-19. Study context: Sites in the United States, Italy and Spain provided acute and convalescent COVID-19 samples.

Those enrolled in Seattle joined during active infection and were followed longitudinally afterward. V was clipped by 0 bases and J by 6 bases; unmatched bases: 16. Germline CDR1 and CDR2: SGHRS and YFSETQ. The CDR3 sequence is 19 residues long. Libraries were prepared by immunoSEQ multiplex PCR; TCRdb keeps only in-frame clonotypes and omits some of them. The table has roughly 190,000 clones, more than 80% seen once. The rearrangement joins TRBV5-1 to TRBJ2-2; 8 bases agree with TRBD2. The receptor was isolated from a woman aged 40 to 55 with COVID-19, enrolled during active disease. Sequenced: peripheral blood. CDR3 region: CASSLDPRKGLGTPGELFF. The DNA for the CDR3 is TGCGCCAGCAGCTTGGATCCGCGTAAGGGACTAGGGACCCCCGGGGAGCTGTTTTTT.